This TCR beta chain derives from a study of siplizumab effects on memory and regulatory T cells. Study-level findings and limits: Alloreactive sequences tracing back to unstimulated CD4+ memory cells were significantly reduced by siplizumab. A minor share of alloreactive clones matched unstimulated subsets.

CDR1 is SGHRS, CDR2 YFSETQ, per germline. V gave up 0 bases and J gave up 9 bases, with 10 bases separating them. The CDR3 is made up of 13 amino acids. For every sample, about 10^5 TCR templates were assayed. The method was immunoSEQ multiplex PCR; TCRdb's version includes in-frame clones alone and lacks a portion of them. The sample carries about 100,000 clones, about 93% recorded once. A remark on this clone: The antigen is undetermined.

Sequenced sample: non-Treg CD4+ T cells sorted from blood. This TCR came from a human donor in good health. The genes are TRBV5-1 and TRBJ2-1, with D perhaps given as TRBD1 or TRBD2 (5 bases each). CDR3 DNA: TGCGCCAGCAGCTTGGAGCCTGGGGGTGAGCAGTTCTTC. Its translation is CASSLEPGGEQFF. The whole variable domain, filled in from reference TRBV5-1 and TRBJ2-1, reads KAGVTQTPRYLIKTRGQQVTLSCSPISGHRSVSWYQQTPGQGLQFLFEYFSETQRNKGNFPGRFSGRQFSNSRSEMNVSTLELGDSALYLCASSLEPGGEQFFGPGTRLTVL.